This entry lists 16 T cell receptor beta chains sequenced from one sample in a study of blood T cell repertoires in COVID-19. The protocol was immunoSEQ multiplex PCR, while the TCRdb copy is restricted to in-frame clones and leaves out a portion. In the table there are roughly 190,000 clones, 65% to 85% of which are singletons. What was sequenced was peripheral blood. The receptors shown here come from a man aged 45-65 years with active or convalescent COVID-19.

V and J are TRBV19 and TRBJ2-3; D is possibly TRBD2 (7 bases). The germline V gene has CDR1 LNHDA and CDR2 SQIVND (reference sequence). The CDR3 has 16 amino acids. The V gene lost 3 bases and the J gene lost 2 bases, with 15 bases spanning the gap. The CDR3 protein is CASSIAMRGLTDTQYF. The CDR3 DNA sequence: TGTGCCAGTAGTATCGCGATGCGGGGGCTCACAGATACGCAGTATTTT.

V gene TRBV3-1 (or the pseudogene TRBV3-2) combines with J gene TRBJ1-1, with 7 positions matching TRBD1. The germline CDR1 and CDR2 sequences are LGHDT and YNNKEL (reference sequence). The CDR3 is made up of 15 amino acids. V was clipped by 4 bases and J by 4 bases; unmatched bases: 9. CDR3 nucleotide sequence: TGTGCCAGCAGCCCCCACAGGGGATGGAGCACTGAAGCTTTCTTT. This codes for CASSPHRGWSTEAFF.

The CDR3 DNA follows: TGTGCCAGCCGGCCAGGGTCCTACCTTTCTGAAGCTTTCTTT. Protein product: CASRPGSYLSEAFF. J is TRBJ1-1 and V is TRBV28, with D tentatively TRBD1 (5 bases). Trimming stripped 8 bases from V and 6 bases from J, with 19 bases between. CDR1 MDHEN and CDR2 SYDVKM come from the germline V gene. The length of the CDR3 is 14 residues. Full variable domain (rest looked up from reference TRBV28 and TRBJ1-1): DVKVTQSSRYLVKRTGEKVFLECVQDMDHENMFWYRQDPGLGLRLIYFSYDVKMKEKGDIPEGYSVSREKKERFSLILESASTNQTSMYLCASRPGSYLSEAFFGQGTRLTVV.

J is TRBJ1-3 and V is TRBV18; 9 positions match TRBD1. CDR1 is KGHSH, CDR2 LQKENI, per germline. The trim removed 4 bases at V and 4 bases at J, leaving 8 bases unmatched. The CDR3 is made up of 16 amino acids. CDR3 DNA sequence: TGTGCCAGCTCACAGGGACAGGGAAACGCCGGAAACACCATATATTTT. It specifies CASSQGQGNAGNTIYF.

The V and J genes are TRBV9 and TRBJ1-3; D is ambiguous. Germline CDR1 and CDR2: SGDLS and YYNGEE. CDR3 length: 14 amino acids. V was trimmed by 0 bases and J by 0 bases, leaving 4 bases between them. The CDR3 DNA reads TGTGCCAGCAGCGTAGAACTCTCTGGAAACACCATATATTTT. Translated: CASSVELSGNTIYF.

The chain recombines TRBV29-1 with TRBJ2-3; TRBD2 matches at 9 bases. In germline, CDR1 is SQVTM, CDR2 ANQGSEA. CDR3 length equals 15 residues. The junction had 5 bases not matched to a gene; V was cut back by 0 bases and J by 4 bases. CDR3 protein: CSVEDGGRASDTQYF. CDR3 in DNA: TGCAGCGTTGAAGACGGCGGGAGGGCCTCAGATACGCAGTATTTT.

The genes are TRBV18 and TRBJ1-3; weak D call: TRBD1 (5 bases). In germline, CDR1 is KGHSH, CDR2 LQKENI. This CDR3 has 17 amino acids. V lost 1 base, J lost 0 bases, and 13 bases lay in between. CDR3: CASSPRVATASGNTIYF. DNA for the CDR3: TGTGCCAGCTCACCACGGGTTGCGACAGCCTCTGGAAACACCATATATTTT.

Points on this clone: The CDR3 does not close with the conserved phenylalanine or tryptophan, likely indicating a read error. This chain joins TRBV19 and TRBJ1-2, with 7 nucleotides matching TRBD1. The germline gives CDR1 LNHDA, CDR2 SQIVND (reference sequence). The CDR3 is 13 amino acids. J was trimmed by 8 bases and V by 0 bases; bases with no gene match: 3. CDR3 in amino acids: CASSIDRTGGYTL. The CDR3 nucleotides read TGTGCCAGTAGTATAGATAGGACAGGCGGCTACACCCTC.

The CDR3 DNA follows: TGTGCCAGTCACCAGGGACTAGCGGTAGCCAAAAACATTCAGTACTTC. Amino acids: CASHQGLAVAKNIQYF. The J gene is TRBJ2-4, the V gene TRBV2; TRBD2 agrees at 11 bases. This CDR3 is built from 16 residues. Germline CDR1 reads SNHLY; CDR2 reads FYNNEI. The ends lost 9 bases at V and 0 bases at J; junction bases unmatched: 7.

This chain uses TRBV5-6 with TRBJ2-7; 12 nucleotides line up with TRBD2. V shed 5 bases, J shed 4 bases, and the junction held 19 bases outside the gene matches. This CDR3 region has 19 residues. Germline V gives CDR1 SGHDT, CDR2 YYEEEE. The CDR3 spells CASSLTTSGRQTHRYEQYF. The CDR3 nucleotides read TGTGCCAGCAGTCTTACCACTAGCGGGAGGCAAACCCATCGTTACGAGCAGTACTTC.

V gene TRBV6-1 combines with J gene TRBJ2-3; D unresolved. The CDR3 has 13 residues. The V and J ends lost 2 bases and 6 bases respectively, with 9 bases between them. Per germline, CDR1 MNHNS and CDR2 SASEGT. This chain's CDR3 is CASSEIEVDTQYF. The CDR3 region has the DNA TGTGCCAGCAGTGAAATCGAGGTCGATACGCAGTATTTT.

This clone was counted a single time. The rearrangement joins TRBV5-4 to TRBJ1-5, with D maybe TRBD1 (6 bases). CDR1 and CDR2 (germline): SGHNT, YYREEE (reference sequence). The length of the CDR3 is 14 residues. The ends were cut back, 3 bases at V and 1 base at J, with 8 bases in the middle. CDR3 sequence: CASSSDRSNQPQHF. The CDR3, as DNA: TGTGCCAGCAGCTCAGACAGGAGCAATCAGCCCCAGCATTTT.

The chain has TRBV28 and TRBJ1-1; D gene unclear. Germline loops: CDR1 MDHEN, CDR2 SYDVKM. The CDR3 loop spans 15 amino acids. The V end lost 3 bases, the J end lost 4 bases, and 15 bases lay between the germline ends. This CDR3 reads CASSFPSGRGTEAFF. The CDR3, as DNA: TGTGCCAGCAGTTTCCCATCCGGGAGAGGCACTGAAGCTTTCTTT.

Comments on this clone: Other DNA sequences in this sample translate to the same CDR3. This chain uses TRBV5-1 with TRBJ2-3, with a weak D call TRBD2 (6 bases). CDR3 length: 14 residues. With 7 bases removed from V and 0 bases from J, the gap between germline ends came to 12 bases. The germline gives CDR1 SGHRS, CDR2 YFSETQ. The CDR3 sequence is CASRGGPSTDTQYF. The CDR3 nucleotides read TGCGCCAGCCGGGGAGGACCTAGCACAGATACGCAGTATTTT.

The V call is TRBV11-2, the J call TRBJ1-2; 7 bases map to TRBD1. Germline assignment: CDR1 SGHAT and CDR2 FQNNGV. The CDR3 length is 16 residues. Trimming took 1 base from V and 3 from J; bases not matched to a gene: 8. The CDR3 DNA sequence: TGTGCCAGCAGCTTAGGACAGGGCGCCAACCACTATGGCTACACCTTC. This gives the protein CASSLGQGANHYGYTF. Full variable domain (missing parts from reference TRBV11-2 and TRBJ1-2): EAGVAQSPRYKIIEKRQSVAFWCNPISGHATLYWYQQILGQGPKLLIQFQNNGVVDDSQLPKDRFSAERLKGVDSTLKIQPAKLEDSAVYLCASSLGQGANHYGYTFGSGTRLTVV.

V gene TRBV5-1 combines with J gene TRBJ1-2; D might be TRBD1 (6 bases). The CDR3 is made up of 15 amino acids. V lost 0 bases and J 1 base, leaving 10 bases between the germline ends. From germline, CDR1 is SGHRS and CDR2 YFSETQ. The CDR3 DNA follows: TGCGCCAGCAGCTTGGGAGGACAGAATAACTATGGCTACACCTTC. Translating it yields CASSLGGQNNYGYTF.